This T cell receptor beta chain derives from a study of regulatory T cells in long-lasting Graves disease. The authors built TCR beta libraries using iRepertoire HTBI primers and Arm-PCR of CDR3 regions. TCRdb recomputed calls from the multiplex PCR reads with MiXCR, one row per CDR3 protein. The sample includes approximately 250,000 distinct CDR3 sequences, approximately 20% seen only once; the top ten take over 20%. This clonotype was seen repeatedly, ten times or more. Time point noted: newly diagnosed GD, antithyroid drugs for less than 3 months. The authors made the TCR library using RNA they extracted from PBMCs. Germline-derived CDR1 and CDR2 are KGHSH and LQKENI. The CDR3 covers 14 residues. V lost 3 bases to trimming and J lost 5 bases, with 13 bases between them.

The receptor's source is a female donor with Graves disease. The sequenced sample was peripheral blood mononuclear cells (PBMCs), obtained at new diagnosis, from a patient treated with antithyroid drugs. This chain joins TRBV18 and TRBJ2-5; D is possibly TRBD2 (6 bases). The CDR3: CASSPQGGRETQYF. CDR3 sequence (DNA): TGTGCCAGCTCACCCCAGGGAGGTCGGGAGACCCAGTACTTC. Combining the CDR3 with reference TRBV18 and TRBJ2-5 gives the whole variable domain NAGVMQNPRHLVRRRGQEARLRCSPMKGHSHVYWYRQLPEEGLKFMVYLQKENIIDESGMPKERFSAEFPKEGPSILRIQQVVRGDSAAYFCASSPQGGRETQYFGPGTRLLVL.